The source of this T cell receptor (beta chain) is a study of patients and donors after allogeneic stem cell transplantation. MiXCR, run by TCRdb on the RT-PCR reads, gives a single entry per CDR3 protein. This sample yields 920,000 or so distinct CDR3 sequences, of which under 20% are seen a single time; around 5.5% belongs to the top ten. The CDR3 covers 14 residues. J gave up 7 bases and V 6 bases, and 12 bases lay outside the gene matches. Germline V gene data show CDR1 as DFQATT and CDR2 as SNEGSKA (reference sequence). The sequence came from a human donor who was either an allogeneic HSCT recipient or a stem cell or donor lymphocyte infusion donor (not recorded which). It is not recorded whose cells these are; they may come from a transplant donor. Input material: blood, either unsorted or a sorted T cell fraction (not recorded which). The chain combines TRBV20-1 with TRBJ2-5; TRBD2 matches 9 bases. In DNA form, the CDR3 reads TGCAGTGCCTCCGCGACTAGCGGAGTGAGGACCCAGTACTTC. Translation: CSASATSGVRTQYF.